This entry lists 28 T cell receptor beta chains sequenced from one sample in a study of PD-L1 blockade in urothelial cancer. Sequencing was performed with immunoSEQ multiplex PCR; in TCRdb, only in-frame clones are kept and a portion is missing. The data show about 95,000 clones, with about 90% seen just once and 1.5% to 2% held by the top ten. Time point noted: pretreatment peripheral blood. This specimen was PBMCs, taken around atezolizumab (anti-PD-L1) treatment. The receptors were sampled from a man aged 60 to 75 with urothelial cancer.

The chain joins TRBV6-5 to TRBJ1-1; no firm D call. V lost 0 bases and J 3 bases, leaving 14 bases between the germline ends. The CDR3 contains 16 residues. Germline V gene lookup returns CDR1 MNHEY and CDR2 SVGAGI. The CDR3 loop is CASSYSRRGMDTEAFF. CDR3 in DNA: TGTGCCAGCAGTTACTCGAGGAGAGGGATGGACACTGAAGCTTTCTTT.

This chain connects TRBV6-4 to TRBJ2-3; 12 nucleotides match TRBD2. The CDR3 has 14 residues. The V segment lost 4 bases and the J segment 4 bases; nucleotides outside the gene matches: 0. Per germline, CDR1 MRHNA and CDR2 SNTAGT. In nucleotides, the CDR3 is TGTGCCAGCAGTGGGACTAGCGGGGCAGATACGCAGTATTTT. Amino acids: CASSGTSGADTQYF.

The chain uses TRBV11-2 and TRBJ2-3, with a tentative D call TRBD2 (6 bases). The germline V gene encodes CDR1 SGHAT and CDR2 FQNNGV. V was pared by 5 bases and J by 12 bases, with 18 bases between. CDR3 size: 13 residues. CDR3 loop: CASSPPGPGVQYF. CDR3 sequence (DNA): TGTGCCAGCAGCCCCCCCGGGCCGGGGGTCCAGTATTTT.

The chain couples TRBV27 to TRBJ2-1; TRBD1 matches at 9 bases. The junction had 6 bases not matched to a gene; V was cut back by 5 bases and J by 4 bases. The CDR3 has 15 residues. In germline, CDR1 is MNHEY, CDR2 SMNVEV (reference sequence). CDR3 region: CASSRTGDFYNEQFF. The CDR3 nucleotides are TGTGCCAGCAGTCGGACAGGGGATTTTTACAATGAGCAGTTCTTC.

This sequence joins TRBV5-1 and TRBJ2-3; 7 positions match TRBD1. Germline-derived CDR1 and CDR2 are SGHRS and YFSETQ. The J segment lost 6 bases and the V segment lost 0 bases, leaving 4 bases of the junction unmatched. This CDR3 has 14 amino acids. CDR3 in amino acids: CASSLAGTADTQYF. CDR3 sequence (DNA): TGCGCCAGCAGCTTGGCTGGGACAGCGGATACGCAGTATTTT. Variable domain in full (rest from reference TRBV5-1 and TRBJ2-3): KAGVTQTPRYLIKTRGQQVTLSCSPISGHRSVSWYQQTPGQGLQFLFEYFSETQRNKGNFPGRFSGRQFSNSRSEMNVSTLELGDSALYLCASSLAGTADTQYFGPGTRLTVL.

This rearrangement joins TRBV28 to TRBJ2-1; 11 nucleotides align to TRBD1. Germline V gene lookup returns CDR1 MDHEN and CDR2 SYDVKM. V lost 4 bases and J lost 7; bases outside the gene matches: 3. The CDR3 runs to 14 residues. The CDR3 reads CASSWGTGGNEQFF. The CDR3 DNA is TGTGCCAGCAGTTGGGGGACAGGGGGGAATGAGCAGTTCTTC.

This clone was observed a single time. The rearrangement uses TRBV5-6 and TRBJ2-7; 15 nucleotides align to TRBD2. Trimming cost V 7 bases and J 6 bases; bases outside gene matches: 8. Germline CDR1 is SGHDT and CDR2 is YYEEEE. This CDR3 has 15 residues. CDR3 nucleotides: TGTGCCAGCGGACTAGCGGGGGGGATCCGGGGCGAGCAGTACTTC. Protein product: CASGLAGGIRGEQYF. Variable domain in full (rest from reference TRBV5-6 and TRBJ2-7): DAGVTQSPTHLIKTRGQQVTLRCSPKSGHDTVSWYQQALGQGPQFIFQYYEEEERQRGNFPDRFSGHQFPNYSSELNVNALLLGDSALYLCASGLAGGIRGEQYFGPGTRLTVT.

V usage is TRBV4-3 and J usage is TRBJ2-1; the D gene is possibly TRBD2 (5 bases). The germline V gene encodes CDR1 LGHNA and CDR2 YSLEER. V lost 3 bases and J 0 bases, leaving 12 bases between the germline ends. CDR3 length: 16 residues. CDR3 coding DNA: TGCGCCAGCAGCCAGAATGCCGGGGTCTCCTACAATGAGCAGTTCTTC. Amino acids: CASSQNAGVSYNEQFF.

The gene calls are TRBV5-1 and TRBJ2-1; 9 nucleotides agree with TRBD2. The ends lost 0 bases at V and 9 bases at J; junction bases unmatched: 1. CDR3 length: 13 residues. Germline lookup yields CDR1 SGHRS and CDR2 YFSETQ. CDR3 DNA: TGCGCCAGCAGCTTGGAACTAGCGGGTGAGCAGTTCTTC. Its protein product is CASSLELAGEQFF.

Turning to this clone: In this CDR3 the conserved last residue, phenylalanine or tryptophan, is missing, so a read error is likely. The DNA is left out, because the CDR3 cannot be placed on it with certainty; the CDR3 is given as TCRdb lists it. V and J are TRBV18 and TRBJ2-4; the table's D call TRBD1 went unverified against the DNA. 10 amino acids form the CDR3, both terminal residues included. Germline V lookup: CDR1 KGHSH, CDR2 LQKENI. CDR3 protein: CASSLGRRRS.

The chain is built from TRBV7-9 and TRBJ2-7; 7 positions agree with TRBD1. With 5 bases clipped from V and 13 bases from J, the junction kept 14 bases outside the gene matches. Germline loops: CDR1 SEHNR, CDR2 FQNEAQ (reference sequence). The CDR3 has 13 amino acids. This chain's CDR3 is CASSPGPGQGVYF. The CDR3 coding sequence is TGTGCCAGCAGCCCGGGACCGGGGCAGGGGGTCTACTTC. Looking up the rest from reference TRBV7-9 and TRBJ2-7 gives the full variable domain: DTGVSQNPRHKITKRGQNVTFRCDPISEHNRLYWYRQTLGQGPEFLTYFQNEAQLEKSRLLSDRFSAERPKGSFSTLEIQRTEQGDSAMYLCASSPGPGQGVYFGPGTRLTVT.

The V call is TRBV9, the J call TRBJ2-1; 8 nucleotides align to TRBD2. CDR1 is SGDLS, CDR2 YYNGEE, per germline. CDR3 length equals 17 residues. The ends lost 0 bases at V and 1 base at J; junction bases unmatched: 6. CDR3 loop: CASSVAPGTSSYNEQFF. CDR3 coding DNA: TGTGCCAGCAGCGTAGCACCCGGGACTAGTTCCTACAATGAGCAGTTCTTC. Full variable domain (rest looked up from reference TRBV9 and TRBJ2-1): DSGVTQTPKHLITATGQRVTLRCSPRSGDLSVYWYQQSLDQGLQFLIQYYNGEERAKGNILERFSAQQFPDLHSELNLSSLELGDSALYFCASSVAPGTSSYNEQFFGPGTRLTVL.

The chain combines TRBV2 with TRBJ1-1; 10 bases fit TRBD1. V was pared by 10 bases and J by 3 bases, with 5 bases of the junction left unmatched. The CDR3 runs to 13 residues. The germline V gene encodes CDR1 SNHLY and CDR2 FYNNEI. CDR3 in amino acids: CATMGQGHTEAFF. For the CDR3, the DNA is TGTGCCACCATGGGACAGGGGCACACTGAAGCTTTCTTT.

The rearrangement uses TRBV7-9 and TRBJ1-2, with 7 bases aligning to TRBD1. Trimming cost V 3 bases and J 8 bases; bases outside gene matches: 6. Germline CDR1 is SEHNR and CDR2 is FQNEAQ (reference sequence). The CDR3 runs to 13 residues. This CDR3 is CASSFEGAYGYTF. The CDR3 DNA is TGTGCCAGCAGCTTCGAGGGGGCATACGGCTACACCTTC. Together with reference TRBV7-9 and TRBJ1-2, the CDR3 gives the full variable domain: DTGVSQNPRHKITKRGQNVTFRCDPISEHNRLYWYRQTLGQGPEFLTYFQNEAQLEKSRLLSDRFSAERPKGSFSTLEIQRTEQGDSAMYLCASSFEGAYGYTFGSGTRLTVV.

Notes on this clone: Other DNA sequences within the sample encode an identical CDR3. J is TRBJ2-1 and V is TRBV7-3; 12 nucleotides align to TRBD2. Trimming removed 3 bases from V and 3 bases from J; junction bases left unmatched: 0. The CDR3 totals 15 residues. Germline V gene data show CDR1 as SGHTA and CDR2 as FQGTGA. The CDR3, as DNA: TGTGCCAGCAGCTTGACTAGCGGGGGCTACAATGAGCAGTTCTTC. Amino acids: CASSLTSGGYNEQFF.

The chain joins TRBV11-3 to TRBJ2-1, with a possible D match to TRBD2 (5 bases). V was clipped by 5 bases and J by 4 bases, with 12 bases between them. Germline-derived CDR1 and CDR2 are SGHNT and YENEEA. CDR3 length: 14 residues. The CDR3 spells CASSPHSGYNEQFF. The CDR3 bases are TGTGCCAGCAGCCCCCATTCGGGGTACAATGAGCAGTTCTTC.

The gene calls are TRBV4-1 and TRBJ2-5; 7 bases match TRBD1. Germline V gene lookup returns CDR1 MGHRA and CDR2 YSYEKL. The trim removed 0 bases at V and 5 bases at J, leaving 6 bases unmatched. The length of the CDR3 is 15 residues. CDR3 in DNA: TGCGCCAGCAGCCAAGACGACAGGGTTGGGGAGACCCAGTACTTC. As protein: CASSQDDRVGETQYF.

The chain is built from TRBV29-1 and TRBJ2-3, with 10 bases aligning to TRBD2. Per the germline V gene, CDR1 is SQVTM and CDR2 is ANQGSEA. The CDR3 extends over 16 amino acids. V lost 2 bases and J lost 2; bases outside the gene matches: 7. DNA of the CDR3: TGCAGCGTTGAATCTAGTCTAGCGGGAGTCACAGATACGCAGTATTTT. Translation gives CSVESSLAGVTDTQYF.

The chain couples TRBV9 to TRBJ1-5, with D perhaps matching TRBD1 (6 bases). The V gene's germline CDR1 is SGDLS and CDR2 YYNGEE. The V end lost 2 bases, the J end lost 4 bases, and 13 bases lay between the germline ends. There are 15 residues in the CDR3. This CDR3 reads CASSVAGTSNQPQHF. The CDR3, as DNA: TGTGCCAGCAGCGTGGCCGGGACAAGTAATCAGCCCCAGCATTTT.

This rearrangement joins TRBV7-2 to TRBJ2-7; D is possibly TRBD1 (6 bases). V was trimmed by 4 bases and J by 1 base, leaving 17 bases between them. Germline assignment: CDR1 SGHTA and CDR2 FQGNSA. The CDR3 length is 16 residues. The CDR3 DNA reads TGTGCCAGCAGCTCGAACAGCGGACAGCTTTCCTACGAGCAGTACTTC. Its translation is CASSSNSGQLSYEQYF.

J is TRBJ2-1 and V is TRBV14; D unclear. The germline CDR1 and CDR2 sequences are SGHDN and FVKESK. The CDR3 covers 12 residues. V was shortened by 4 bases and J by 9 bases, with 10 bases between the two germline ends. The CDR3 reads CASSPLPGEQFF. The CDR3 DNA follows: TGTGCCAGCAGCCCCCTTCCCGGTGAGCAGTTCTTC.

The gene calls are TRBV7-9 and TRBJ2-7, with D tentatively TRBD1 (6 bases). CDR1 SEHNR and CDR2 FQNEAQ come from the germline V gene (reference sequence). The ends were cut back, 3 bases at V and 7 bases at J, with 16 bases in the middle. This CDR3 has 14 residues. The CDR3 region is CASSLQRGSGEQYF. CDR3 nucleotides: TGTGCCAGCAGCTTGCAGAGGGGGTCGGGGGAGCAGTACTTC.

J is TRBJ1-5 and V is TRBV2; TRBD1 might be the D (5 bases). Trimming cost V 7 bases and J 2 bases, with 12 bases left between them. Germline-derived CDR1 and CDR2 are SNHLY and FYNNEI. This CDR3 spans 14 amino acids. The DNA for the CDR3 is TGTGCCAGCAAAAGACAGATTGGCAATCAGCCCCAGCATTTT. It yields the protein CASKRQIGNQPQHF. Full variable domain (remainder filled in from reference TRBV2 and TRBJ1-5): EPEVTQTPSHQVTQMGQEVILRCVPISNHLYFYWYRQILGQKVEFLVSFYNNEISEKSEIFDDQFSVERPDGSNFTLKIRSTKLEDSAMYFCASKRQIGNQPQHFGDGTRLSIL.

The chain combines TRBV7-2 with TRBJ2-4, with 9 bases identical to TRBD1. Germline CDR1 SGHTA, CDR2 FQGNSA. There are 13 residues in the CDR3. V shed 5 bases, J shed 8 bases, and the junction held 4 bases outside the gene matches. The CDR3 region has the DNA TGTGCCAGCAGCCGGGACAGGGACGACATTCAGTACTTC. It yields the protein CASSRDRDDIQYF.

DNA for the CDR3: TGTGCCAGTCAATTCAACACAGATACGCAGTATTTT. Its protein product is CASQFNTDTQYF. The genes are TRBV2 and TRBJ2-3; unclear D gene. Deletions cut 9 bases from V and 2 bases from J, with 9 bases between. CDR1 and CDR2 (germline): SNHLY, FYNNEI. The CDR3 runs to 12 residues.

This clone was found a few times. The rearrangement links TRBV7-9 to TRBJ2-1; D not resolved. Germline V gene data show CDR1 as SEHNR and CDR2 as FQNEAQ (reference sequence). The CDR3 consists of 15 residues. Deletions cut 7 bases from V and 5 bases from J, with 18 bases between. CDR3 sequence: CASIPDEQRDNEQFF. CDR3 in DNA: TGTGCCAGCATACCTGACGAGCAGCGAGACAATGAGCAGTTCTTC.

The chain is built from TRBV18 and TRBJ1-5; D uncertain. V was clipped by 3 bases and J by 0 bases, with 3 bases between them. Germline V gene sequence: CDR1 KGHSH, CDR2 LQKENI. The CDR3 runs to 13 residues. This chain's CDR3 is CASSPYSNQPQHF. Here the CDR3 DNA reads TGTGCCAGCTCACCTTATAGCAATCAGCCCCAGCATTTT.

The gene calls are TRBV5-6 and TRBJ2-7; no clear D. Between the trimmed V and J ends, which lost 3 bases and 3 bases, there was a span of 13 bases. Germline V gene data show CDR1 as SGHDT and CDR2 as YYEEEE. The length of the CDR3 is 14 residues. The CDR3 loop is CASSSSPTSYEQYF. CDR3 nucleotides: TGTGCCAGCAGCTCATCGCCAACGAGCTACGAGCAGTACTTC.